These T cell receptor beta chains were read from a single sample in a study of control samples from healthy donors and cancer patients. This table comes from immunoSEQ multiplex PCR, and its TCRdb copy is limited to in-frame clones, with some not included. The repertoire includes 110,000 to 150,000 clones, around 90% of them detected once, and just under 5% sits in the top ten. Sequenced sample: blood. The origin of the receptors is a man aged 25 to 40 in good health. Each CDR3 is given with its conserved first and last residue. The D gene is left open where the match is weak. The size field is filled for only some rows; it gives once, few, many or a size class.

size: NA
D: NA
V: TRBV18
J: TRBJ1-1
DNA: TGTGCCAGCTCACCAACGGACTTGGTGAACACTGAAGCTTTCTTT
CDR3: CASSPTDLVNTEAFF

size: NA
D: TRBD2
V: TRBV7-3
J: TRBJ2-2
DNA: TGTGCCAGCAGCCCGCGGACTAGCGGGATCCTCACCGGGGAGCTGTTTTTT
CDR3: CASSPRTSGILTGELFF

size: NA
D: NA
V: TRBV4-3
J: TRBJ1-3
DNA: TGCGCCAGCAGCCAAGACGACGGGAGGGGAAACACCATATATTTT
CDR3: CASSQDDGRGNTIYF

size: NA
D: NA
V: TRBV18
J: TRBJ1-5
DNA: TGTGCCAGCTCGGAAGGACAGTTAAATCAGCCCCAGCATTTT
CDR3: CASSEGQLNQPQHF

size: NA
D: TRBD2
V: TRBV15
J: TRBJ2-2
DNA: TGTGCCACCAGCAAGCCCGGACTAGCGGGATGGACCGGGGAGCTGTTTTTT
CDR3: CATSKPGLAGWTGELFF

size: NA
D: NA
V: TRBV29-1
J: TRBJ2-2
DNA: TGCAGCGTCCGGACGGCCCCTTCGAACACCGGGGAGCTGTTTTTT
CDR3: CSVRTAPSNTGELFF

size: NA
D: TRBD2
V: TRBV3-1/TRBV3-2
J: TRBJ2-7
DNA: TGTGCCAGCAGCCAACCGGGGGGAGTGGAGTACTTC
CDR3: CASSQPGGVEYF

size: NA
D: NA
V: TRBV7-2
J: TRBJ1-5
DNA: TGTGCCAGCAGCTTAGTGGCAGGGATGAGTCAGCCCCAGCATTTT
CDR3: CASSLVAGMSQPQHF

size: NA
D: TRBD1
V: TRBV4-1
J: TRBJ2-5
DNA: TGCGCCAGCAGCCAAGATATGACAGGGCTCACTACCGAAGAGACCCAGTACTTC
CDR3: CASSQDMTGLTTEETQYF

size: NA
D: TRBD1
V: TRBV30
J: TRBJ1-6
DNA: TGTGCCTGGAGTGTAAGGGGGCCCGGGCGTAATAATTCACCCCTCCACTTT
CDR3: CAWSVRGPGRNNSPLHF

size: once
D: TRBD1
V: TRBV5-1
J: TRBJ1-3
DNA: TGCGCCAGCAGCTTGGCCGGGACAGGGAGGGGAAACACCATATATTTT
CDR3: CASSLAGTGRGNTIYF

size: NA
D: NA
V: TRBV6-5
J: TRBJ1-1
DNA: TGTGCCAGCAGTTACTCAGGAAGCACTGAAGCTTTCTTT
CDR3: CASSYSGSTEAFF

size: NA
D: NA
V: TRBV11-3
J: TRBJ2-1
DNA: TGTGCCAGCAGCTCCCGGGGGCGGGGCTGGGTCTCCTACAATGAGCAGTTCTTC
CDR3: CASSSRGRGWVSYNEQFF

size: NA
D: NA
V: TRBV20-1
J: TRBJ1-6
DNA: TGCAGTGCTACGACGGGGCCCCTCCACTTT
CDR3: CSATTGPLHF

size: NA
D: NA
V: TRBV5-1
J: TRBJ2-2
DNA: TGCGCCAGCAGCTTGGTGTCCGTCACCGGGGAGCTGTTTTTT
CDR3: CASSLVSVTGELFF

size: NA
D: TRBD1
V: TRBV7-3
J: TRBJ1-1
DNA: TGTGCCAGCAGGGCTACAGGGGACACTGAAGCTTTCTTT
CDR3: CASRATGDTEAFF

size: NA
D: NA
V: TRBV15
J: TRBJ2-7
DNA: TGTGCCACCAGCAGAGACCTCCCCGGTTCCTACGAGCAGTACTTC
CDR3: CATSRDLPGSYEQYF

size: once
D: NA
V: TRBV6-5
J: TRBJ1-1
DNA: TGTGCCAGCAGCGACCAAGGGGTCCTACCCACTGAAGCTTTCTTT
CDR3: CASSDQGVLPTEAFF

size: NA
D: TRBD2
V: TRBV2
J: TRBJ2-3
DNA: TGTGCCAGCAGTGAAGGGCGGGGGGCAGAAGATACGCAGTATTTT
CDR3: CASSEGRGAEDTQYF

size: NA
D: NA
V: TRBV19
J: TRBJ2-7
DNA: TGTGCCAGTAGTAGGGGGGCAGGGTGGTCCTACGAGCAGTACTTC
CDR3: CASSRGAGWSYEQYF

size: NA
D: NA
V: TRBV7-6
J: TRBJ1-3
DNA: TGTGCCAGCAGGGATCTCCCGTCCTCTGGAAACACCATATATTTT
CDR3: CASRDLPSSGNTIYF

size: NA
D: NA
V: TRBV11-2
J: TRBJ1-5
DNA: TGTGCCAGCAGCTCTCTCCGCGGGGCTGGTCAGCCCCAGCATTTT
CDR3: CASSSLRGAGQPQHF

size: NA
D: TRBD2
V: TRBV5-1
J: TRBJ2-3
DNA: TGCGCCAGCAGCCCTAGCGGGGACTTCACAGATACGCAGTATTTT
CDR3: CASSPSGDFTDTQYF

size: NA
D: TRBD2
V: TRBV5-6
J: TRBJ2-2
DNA: TGTGCCAGCAGGGGGACTAGCGGGCCCACCTCGAACACCGGGGAGCTGTTTTTT
CDR3: CASRGTSGPTSNTGELFF

size: NA
D: NA
V: TRBV5-3
J: TRBJ2-3
DNA: TGCCATAACTATCGCACAGATACGCAGTATTTT
CDR3: CHNYRTDTQYF

size: few
D: NA
V: TRBV19
J: TRBJ1-2
DNA: TGTGCCAGTACCCCTTGGTTGATCGGGGGGTCTAACTATGGCTACACCTTC
CDR3: CASTPWLIGGSNYGYTF

size: NA
D: NA
V: TRBV4-2
J: TRBJ2-3
DNA: TGTGCCAGCAGCCTTGACCCGGACTCGCAAGAAGTCACAGATACGCAGTATTTT
CDR3: CASSLDPDSQEVTDTQYF

size: few
D: NA
V: TRBV10-3
J: TRBJ2-1
DNA: TGTGCCATCACCTTAAGACCGTTCTCCTACAATGAGCAGTTCTTC
CDR3: CAITLRPFSYNEQFF

size: NA
D: NA
V: TRBV5-6
J: TRBJ2-1
DNA: TGTGCCAGCAGCTGGGGGGCTCCGGGTTCCGGTGAGCAGTTCTTC
CDR3: CASSWGAPGSGEQFF

size: NA
D: TRBD1
V: TRBV4-3
J: TRBJ1-1
DNA: TGCGCCAGCAGCCAAGATCTCAGGGGGCAAGCTTTCTTT
CDR3: CASSQDLRGQAFF

size: NA
D: NA
V: TRBV5-1
J: TRBJ2-1
DNA: TGCGCCAGCAGCTATGGGGCAGGGGGGAATGAGCAGTTCTTC
CDR3: CASSYGAGGNEQFF

size: NA
D: NA
V: TRBV7-9
J: TRBJ2-3
DNA: TGTGCCAGCAGCCCCCGAAGGTCAGGGAGCGCAGATACGCAGTATTTT
CDR3: CASSPRRSGSADTQYF

size: NA
D: NA
V: TRBV5-4
J: TRBJ2-5
DNA: TGTGCCAGCAGCGAACCCAGGGCGTTGGAGACCCAGTACTTC
CDR3: CASSEPRALETQYF

size: NA
D: TRBD2
V: TRBV27
J: TRBJ2-3
DNA: TGTGCCAGCAGCTCCAAAGGCCAGCGGGGGGGTAGTGCAGATACGCAGTATTTT
CDR3: CASSSKGQRGGSADTQYF

size: NA
D: NA
V: TRBV4-3
J: TRBJ2-5
DNA: TGCGCCAGCAGCCAAGGCTGGGAGGCGGGGTGGGGGACCCAGTACTTC
CDR3: CASSQGWEAGWGTQYF

size: NA
D: NA
V: TRBV11-3
J: TRBJ2-3
DNA: TGTGCCAGCAGCTTAGGGAGTGAGGGAGATACGCAGTATTTT
CDR3: CASSLGSEGDTQYF

size: once
D: NA
V: TRBV11-2
J: TRBJ1-5
DNA: TGTGCCAGCAGCCTTGGGGTGAACAATCAGCCCCAGCATTTT
CDR3: CASSLGVNNQPQHF

size: once
D: TRBD2
V: TRBV25-1
J: TRBJ2-3
DNA: TGTGCCAGCAGTGAATCAAAGGGGACTAGCGGGACCACAGATACGCAGTATTTT
CDR3: CASSESKGTSGTTDTQYF

size: NA
D: TRBD2
V: TRBV18
J: TRBJ2-1
DNA: TGTGCCAGCTCACCCAGACTAGCGGGGGCGGGTAATGAGCAGTTCTTC
CDR3: CASSPRLAGAGNEQFF

size: NA
D: NA
V: TRBV23-1
J: TRBJ2-7
DNA: TGCGCCAGCAGCAAAGCTATCGAAGAGGGCTACGAGCAGTACTTC
CDR3: CASSKAIEEGYEQYF

size: once
D: NA
V: TRBV5-4
J: TRBJ1-6
DNA: TGTGCCAGCAGCCAGGACCCGAGGGCTTATAATTCACCCCTCCACTTT
CDR3: CASSQDPRAYNSPLHF

size: NA
D: NA
V: TRBV5-1
J: TRBJ1-1
DNA: TGCGCCAGCAGCTTGGCCCCCCCACCACTCAACACTGAAGCTTTCTTT
CDR3: CASSLAPPPLNTEAFF

size: few
D: NA
V: TRBV13
J: TRBJ2-3
DNA: TGTGCCAGCAGCTTAGGGGGGGACACAGATACGCAGTATTTT
CDR3: CASSLGGDTDTQYF

size: medium-sized
D: TRBD1
V: TRBV5-1
J: TRBJ1-2
DNA: TGCGCCAGCAGCGCCACCGGGACAGGGGACGGCTACACCTTC
CDR3: CASSATGTGDGYTF

size: NA
D: TRBD2
V: TRBV28
J: TRBJ2-7
DNA: TGTGCCAGCAGCTATGGAGCGGGGGACTCCTACGAGCAGTACTTC
CDR3: CASSYGAGDSYEQYF

size: NA
D: NA
V: TRBV6-5
J: TRBJ1-2
DNA: TGTGCCAGCAGGGACTTCACAGGAAACAGTGGCTACACCTTC
CDR3: CASRDFTGNSGYTF

size: NA
D: NA
V: TRBV7-6
J: TRBJ1-3
DNA: TGTGCCAGCGCATTATATGAGGCAGGCCGGTCGGGGACTGGAAACACCATATATTTT
CDR3: CASALYEAGRSGTGNTIYF

size: NA
D: TRBD2
V: TRBV5-5
J: TRBJ2-2
DNA: TGTGCCAGCAGCCTCTCCAGCGGGGTGAACACCGGGGAGCTGTTTTTT
CDR3: CASSLSSGVNTGELFF

size: NA
D: TRBD1
V: TRBV9
J: TRBJ1-4
DNA: TGTGCCAGCAGCTATGGGACAGGGGATGAAAAACTGTTTTTT
CDR3: CASSYGTGDEKLFF

size: NA
D: NA
V: TRBV11-2
J: TRBJ2-1
DNA: TGTGCCAGCAGGGGTGGGGCTAACTACAATGAGCAGTTCTTC
CDR3: CASRGGANYNEQFF

size: NA
D: TRBD1
V: TRBV7-2
J: TRBJ1-6
DNA: TGTGCCAGCAGCTTAGTGTGGCAGGGGGATTCACCCCTCCACTTT
CDR3: CASSLVWQGDSPLHF

size: NA
D: NA
V: TRBV29-1
J: TRBJ2-1
DNA: TGCAGCGGGGACGGGGAGAGGAATGAGCAGTTCTTC
CDR3: CSGDGERNEQFF

size: NA
D: NA
V: TRBV9
J: TRBJ1-2
DNA: TGTGCCAGCAGCGTAGATACTAACTATGGCTACACCTTC
CDR3: CASSVDTNYGYTF